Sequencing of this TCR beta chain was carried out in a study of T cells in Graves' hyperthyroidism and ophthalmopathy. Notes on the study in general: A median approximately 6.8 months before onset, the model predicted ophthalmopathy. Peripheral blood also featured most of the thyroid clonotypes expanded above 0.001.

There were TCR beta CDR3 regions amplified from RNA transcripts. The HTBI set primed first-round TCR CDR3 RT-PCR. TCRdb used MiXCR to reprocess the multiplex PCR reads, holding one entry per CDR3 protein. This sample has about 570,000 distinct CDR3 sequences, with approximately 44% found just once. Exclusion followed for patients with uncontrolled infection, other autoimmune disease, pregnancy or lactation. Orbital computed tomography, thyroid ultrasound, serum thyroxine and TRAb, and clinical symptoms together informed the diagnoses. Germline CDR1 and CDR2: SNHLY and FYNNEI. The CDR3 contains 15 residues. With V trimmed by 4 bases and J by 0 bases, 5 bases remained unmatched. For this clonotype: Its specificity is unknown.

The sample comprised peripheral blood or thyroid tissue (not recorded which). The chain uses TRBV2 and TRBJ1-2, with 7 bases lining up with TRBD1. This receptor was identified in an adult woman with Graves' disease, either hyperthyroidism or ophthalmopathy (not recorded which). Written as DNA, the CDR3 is TGTGCCAGCAGTGTAGGAGGGGGCCCTAACTATGGCTACACCTTC. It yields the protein CASSVGGGPNYGYTF.